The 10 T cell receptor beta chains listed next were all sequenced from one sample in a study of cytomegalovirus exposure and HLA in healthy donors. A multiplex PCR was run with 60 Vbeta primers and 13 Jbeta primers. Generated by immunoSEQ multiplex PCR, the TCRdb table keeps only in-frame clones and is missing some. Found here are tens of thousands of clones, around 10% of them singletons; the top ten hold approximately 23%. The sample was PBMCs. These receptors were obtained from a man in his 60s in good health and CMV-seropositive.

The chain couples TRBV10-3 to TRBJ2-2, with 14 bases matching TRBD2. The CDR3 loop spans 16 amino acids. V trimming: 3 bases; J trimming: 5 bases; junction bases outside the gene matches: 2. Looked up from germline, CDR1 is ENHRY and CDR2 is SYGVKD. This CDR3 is CAISDRLAGGTGELFF. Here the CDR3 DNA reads TGTGCCATCAGTGATCGACTAGCGGGAGGGACCGGGGAGCTGTTTTTT.

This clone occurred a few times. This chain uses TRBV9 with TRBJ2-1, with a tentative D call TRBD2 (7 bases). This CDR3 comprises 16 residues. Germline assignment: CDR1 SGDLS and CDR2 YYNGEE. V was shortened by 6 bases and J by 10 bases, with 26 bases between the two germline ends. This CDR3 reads CASTKAAGASSGEQFF. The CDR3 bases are TGTGCCAGCACCAAAGCGGCGGGGGCCTCCTCCGGGGAGCAGTTCTTC.

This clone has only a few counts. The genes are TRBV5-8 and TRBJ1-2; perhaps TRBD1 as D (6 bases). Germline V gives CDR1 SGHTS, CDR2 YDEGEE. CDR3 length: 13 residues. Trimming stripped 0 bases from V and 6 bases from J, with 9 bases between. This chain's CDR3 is CASSLEPGDGYTF. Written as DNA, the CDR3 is TGTGCCAGCAGCTTGGAGCCAGGGGATGGCTACACCTTC.

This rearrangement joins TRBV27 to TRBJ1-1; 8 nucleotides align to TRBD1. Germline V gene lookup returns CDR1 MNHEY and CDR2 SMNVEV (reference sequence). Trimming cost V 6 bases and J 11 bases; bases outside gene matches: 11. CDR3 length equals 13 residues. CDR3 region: CASSLREGTGAFF. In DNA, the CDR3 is TGTGCCAGCAGCCTGAGGGAGGGGACAGGTGCTTTCTTT.

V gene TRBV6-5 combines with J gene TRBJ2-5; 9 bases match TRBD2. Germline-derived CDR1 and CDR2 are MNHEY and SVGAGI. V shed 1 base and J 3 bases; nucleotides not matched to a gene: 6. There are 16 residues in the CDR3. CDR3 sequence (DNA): TGTGCCAGCAGTTACTGGCGGGGGGGCAAGGAAGAGACCCAGTACTTC. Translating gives CASSYWRGGKEETQYF.

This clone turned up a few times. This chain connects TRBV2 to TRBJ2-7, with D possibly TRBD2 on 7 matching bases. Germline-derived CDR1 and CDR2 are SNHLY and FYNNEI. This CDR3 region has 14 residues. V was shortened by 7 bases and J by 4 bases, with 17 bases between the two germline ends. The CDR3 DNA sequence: TGTGCCAGCACCGCCGGGGGGCTGATTTACGAGCAGTACTTC. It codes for CASTAGGLIYEQYF.

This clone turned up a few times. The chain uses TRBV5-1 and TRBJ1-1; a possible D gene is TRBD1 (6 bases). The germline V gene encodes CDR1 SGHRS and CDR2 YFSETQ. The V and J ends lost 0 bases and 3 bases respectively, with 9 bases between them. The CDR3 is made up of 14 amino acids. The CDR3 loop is CASSLGRGDTEAFF. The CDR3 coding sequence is TGCGCCAGCAGCTTGGGCAGGGGTGACACTGAAGCTTTCTTT.

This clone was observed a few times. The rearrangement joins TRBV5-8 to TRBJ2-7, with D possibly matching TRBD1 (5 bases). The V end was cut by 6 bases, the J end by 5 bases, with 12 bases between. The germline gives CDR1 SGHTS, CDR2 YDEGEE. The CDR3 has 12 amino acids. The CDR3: CASTRTLNEQYF. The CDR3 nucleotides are TGTGCCAGCACTAGGACATTGAACGAGCAGTACTTC.

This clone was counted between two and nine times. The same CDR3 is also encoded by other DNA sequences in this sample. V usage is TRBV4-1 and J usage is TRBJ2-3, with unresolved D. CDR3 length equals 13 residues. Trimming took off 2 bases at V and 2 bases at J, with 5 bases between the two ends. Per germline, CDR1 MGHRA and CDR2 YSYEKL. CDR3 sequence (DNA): TGCGCCAGCAGCCAACCTTCCACAGATACGCAGTATTTT. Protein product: CASSQPSTDTQYF.

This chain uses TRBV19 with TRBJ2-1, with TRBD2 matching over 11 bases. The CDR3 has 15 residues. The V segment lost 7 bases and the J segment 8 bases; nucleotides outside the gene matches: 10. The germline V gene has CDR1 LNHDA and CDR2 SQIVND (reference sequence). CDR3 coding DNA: TGTGCCAGTACCTCACTAGCGGGAGTTGGCGATGAGCAGTTCTTC. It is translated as CASTSLAGVGDEQFF.